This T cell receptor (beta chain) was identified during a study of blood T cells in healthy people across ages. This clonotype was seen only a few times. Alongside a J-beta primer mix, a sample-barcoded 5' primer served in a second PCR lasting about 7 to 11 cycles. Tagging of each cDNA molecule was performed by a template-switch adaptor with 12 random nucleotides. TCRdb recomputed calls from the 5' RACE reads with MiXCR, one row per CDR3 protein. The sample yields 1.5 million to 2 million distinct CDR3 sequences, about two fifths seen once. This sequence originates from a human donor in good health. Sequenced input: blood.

CDR3 sequence reads: CATSRLIPARSNSPLHF. The CDR3 DNA sequence: TGTGCCACCAGCAGACTTATCCCGGCACGGTCTAATTCACCCCTCCACTTT. The chain combines TRBV15 with TRBJ1-6; D uncertain. The CDR3 totals 17 residues. V was shortened by 2 bases and J by 6 bases, with 17 bases between the two germline ends. Germline loops: CDR1 LNHNV, CDR2 YYDKDF (reference sequence).